This T cell receptor beta chain was sequenced during a study of cytomegalovirus exposure and HLA in healthy donors. Looked up from germline, CDR1 is SGHKS and CDR2 is YYEKEE (reference sequence). The CDR3 loop spans 16 amino acids. The V end was cut by 1 base, the J end by 0 bases, with 11 bases between. The PCR made use of 60 Vbeta and 13 Jbeta primers. Profiled with immunoSEQ multiplex PCR; TCRdb holds only in-frame clones, not every one. This sample has about 50,000 clones; more than 60% occur once, and the top ten carry around 2.5%. Findings and caveats of the study: Being productive about 90% or about 30% of the time was typical of most TCR beta V segments in an earlier analysis. As confirmed in vitro, three CMV-associated chains were specific for CMV antigens. A later analysis found common viral pathogens apparently linked to several of the most significant clusters.

A note on this clone: Its cognate antigen is unknown.

This receptor was identified in a woman in her forties in good health and CMV-seropositive. This rearrangement joins TRBV5-5 to TRBJ1-5; weak D call: TRBD1 (5 bases). The source material was PBMCs. The CDR3 DNA follows: TGTGCCAGCAGCTTGATGGGGGGAGATAGCAATCAGCCCCAGCATTTT. Translated, it gives CASSLMGGDSNQPQHF. Full variable domain (rest looked up from reference TRBV5-5 and TRBJ1-5): DAGVTQSPTHLIKTRGQQVTLRCSPISGHKSVSWYQQVLGQGPQFIFQYYEKEERGRGNFPDRFSARQFPNYSSELNVNALLLGDSALYLCASSLMGGDSNQPQHFGDGTRLSIL.